This T cell receptor (beta chain) emerged from a study of PD-1 blockade in classical Hodgkin lymphoma (dated by TCRdb to 2018 to 2021). Looking at the study overall: Nivolumab dosing was 3 mg/kg intravenously every 2 weeks, continuing until either disease progression or unacceptable toxicity. A peripheral blood immune signature of response to PD-1 blockade in classical Hodgkin lymphoma was defined using TCR beta sequencing and CyTOF. The paper as a whole reports these results and caveats: Baseline TCR diversity was reported to be lower in newly diagnosed patients than in healthy donors, and even lower in relapsed/refractory patients. CD4+ but not CD8+ TCR diversity rose significantly by C4D1 (p=0.0027 vs p=0.16), most apparent in complete responders (p=0.02). Trial patients achieving complete response had baseline diversity similar to newly diagnosed patients, whereas partial responders and progressors had significantly lower diversity. The study was limited to a single clinical trial cohort, and causes of repertoire differences, possibly disease activity or prior therapy, remained undefined. Lower diversity was seen in patients whose nivolumab began less than 1 year after ASCT, and these patients were left out of later analyses so that immune reconstitution would not confound the results.

To note about this clone: This receptor's antigen is unknown. Base qualities are not at hand, and no much larger clone is one base apart.

Genomic DNA was extracted with the Qiagen DNeasy kit from unsorted PBMCs and from negatively selected CD4+ and CD8+ fractions. Amplification of TCR beta CDR3 regions was done by immunoSEQ multiplex PCR with primers that anneal to V and J segments. A synthetic immune receptor repertoire was used to minimize amplification bias, and remaining bias was computationally removed after sequencing. Processing in the source paper ran as follows. Repertoire diversity was quantified as the Shannon entropy index using custom Python scripts. Unsorted, CD4+ and CD8+ repertoires were analyzed separately, except in combined analyses where CD4+ and CD8+ sequences were merged in silico. Clonal expansion was defined as a frequency increase of at least 2-fold after treatment compared with C1D1, and clones undetected at baseline were assigned a pseudocount of 0.5. Singleton clones were defined as clones with 0 or 1 copy at C1D1, and non-singleton clones were defined as clones with 2 or more copies. Clones expanded in unsorted samples were annotated as CD4+, CD8+ or unknown by matching protein sequences in sorted samples from the same patient. Wilcoxon tests on paired samples were used to test diversity changes from C1D1 to C4D1. TCRdb retrieved this table from immuneACCESS and kept in-frame rearrangements only. Not all clones are present; in checked studies, unresolved V genes account for under half, and no reason is known for the remainder. The V and J calls and clone size come from that table; D and trimming were worked out from the DNA. In this sample the table shows 28,000 or so clones, around 67% of which occur a single time. About 11% of the sample goes to the ten largest clones.

This specimen's time point label, per the study, means: cycle 2 day 1 (C2D1) of nivolumab. All trial patients had relapsed after autologous stem cell transplantation, with cohorts A, B and C differing in prior brentuximab vedotin exposure. The trial cohort was composed of about 53 patients with relapsed/refractory classical Hodgkin lymphoma, for whom complete response, partial response or progressive disease was recorded as best overall response. Single-agent nivolumab was administered to trial patients in the multi-cohort phase II CheckMate 205 trial. An independent review committee assessed best overall response using the 2007 International Working Group response criteria. Trial PBMCs were obtained immediately prior to nivolumab initiation (C1D1) and on therapy at cycle 2 day 1 and cycle 4 day 1. After peripheral blood was drawn into 8 mL Vacutainer Cell Preparation Tubes, PBMCs were isolated by centrifugation and then cryopreserved.

The receptor's source is a human donor with classical Hodgkin lymphoma. This specimen consisted of peripheral blood mononuclear cells (PBMCs), obtained before the second cycle of nivolumab.

The sequenced DNA: TGTGCCAGCAGCCACAACTTCAATTCACCCCTCCACTTT. It translates as CASSHNFNSPLHF. The sequence joins TRBV7-2 to TRBJ1-6, with the D gene uncertain. The germline V gene supplies CDR1 SGHTA and CDR2 FQGNSA. The CDR3 spans 13 residues, from the cysteine through the phenylalanine. Only CDR3 DNA is held: 39 bases, read in frame from base 1. The junction shows trimming of 5 bases on V and 7 bases on J, plus 9 bases between the germline ends.